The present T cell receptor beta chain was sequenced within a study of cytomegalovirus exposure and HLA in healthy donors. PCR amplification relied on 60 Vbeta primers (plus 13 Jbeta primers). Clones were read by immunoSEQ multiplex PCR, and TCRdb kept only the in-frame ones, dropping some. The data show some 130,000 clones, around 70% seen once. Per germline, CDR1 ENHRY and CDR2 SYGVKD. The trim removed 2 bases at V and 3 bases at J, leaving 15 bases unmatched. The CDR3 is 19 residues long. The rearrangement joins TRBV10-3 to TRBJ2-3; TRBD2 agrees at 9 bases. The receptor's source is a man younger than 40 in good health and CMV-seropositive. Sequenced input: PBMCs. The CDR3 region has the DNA TGTGCCATCAGTGAGGTTGCAACGAAAAGCGGGAGGTGGACAGATACGCAGTATTTT. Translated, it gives CAISEVATKSGRWTDTQYF.